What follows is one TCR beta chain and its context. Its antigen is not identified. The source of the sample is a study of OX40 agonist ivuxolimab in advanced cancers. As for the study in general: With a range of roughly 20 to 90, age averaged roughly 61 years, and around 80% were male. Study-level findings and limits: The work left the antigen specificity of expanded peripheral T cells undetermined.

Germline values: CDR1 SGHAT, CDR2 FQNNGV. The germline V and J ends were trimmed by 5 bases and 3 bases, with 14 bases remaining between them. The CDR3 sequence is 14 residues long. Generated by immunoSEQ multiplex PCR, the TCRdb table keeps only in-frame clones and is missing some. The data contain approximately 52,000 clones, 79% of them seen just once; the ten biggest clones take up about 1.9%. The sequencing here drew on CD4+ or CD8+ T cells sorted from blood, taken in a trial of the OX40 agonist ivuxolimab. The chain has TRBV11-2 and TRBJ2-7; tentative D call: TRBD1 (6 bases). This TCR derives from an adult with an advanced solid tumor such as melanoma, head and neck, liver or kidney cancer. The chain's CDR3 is CASSPNPDSYEQYF. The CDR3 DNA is TGTGCCAGCAGCCCAAACCCGGACAGCTACGAGCAGTACTTC.